This TCR beta chain was recorded in a study of CD8+CD57+ T cells in acquired aplastic anemia. Overall study context: Healthy donor CD4+ samples were sequenced to a depth that averaged roughly 10 million reads. Findings and caveats of the study: The study identified roughly 29 CD8+ CDR3 sequences shared by patients and controls. Patients versus controls showed no significant CD8+ Simpson's diversity difference.

The CDR3 has 15 residues. Germline values: CDR1 ENHRY, CDR2 SYGVKD. This clonotype appeared a single time. Its antigen remains unknown. Its ends do not fully match the called genes, so a read error is possible. The TCR beta profiling, which covered VDJ combination and CDR3 sequence, was carried out using genomic DNA as the template. From the reads, TCRdb called clonotypes with MiXCR, one entry per CDR3 protein. The table lists some 240,000 distinct CDR3 sequences, 34% of them singletons. The TCR comes from a human donor in good health, serving as a control. Sequencing was done on a sample of sorted CD4+, CD8+, or CD8+CD57+ T cells (not recorded which) from PBMCs. This chain connects TRBV10-3 to TRBJ1-2; TRBD1 matches 11 bases. The CDR3 bases are TGTGCCAGCAGTTACTCGGGACAGGGGGTAGGGGGCTACACCTTC. It codes for CASSYSGQGVGGYTF.